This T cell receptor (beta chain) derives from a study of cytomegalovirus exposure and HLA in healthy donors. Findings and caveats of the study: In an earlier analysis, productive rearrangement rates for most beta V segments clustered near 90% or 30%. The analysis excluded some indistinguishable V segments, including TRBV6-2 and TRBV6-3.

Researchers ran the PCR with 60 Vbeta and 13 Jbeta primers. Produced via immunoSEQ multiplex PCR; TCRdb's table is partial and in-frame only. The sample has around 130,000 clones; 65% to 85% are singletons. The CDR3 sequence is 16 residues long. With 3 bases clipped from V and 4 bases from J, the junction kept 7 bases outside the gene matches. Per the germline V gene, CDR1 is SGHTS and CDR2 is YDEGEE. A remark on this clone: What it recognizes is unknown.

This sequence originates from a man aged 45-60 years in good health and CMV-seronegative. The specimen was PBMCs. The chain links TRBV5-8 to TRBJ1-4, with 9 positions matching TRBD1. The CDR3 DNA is TGTGCCAGCAGCTCGGGACAGGGACGGAGTAATGAAAAACTGTTTTTT. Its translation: CASSSGQGRSNEKLFF.